A selection of T cell receptor beta chains follows, all from one sample in a study of early T cells in non-severe SARS-CoV-2 infection. TCRdb reanalysed the 5' RACE reads using MiXCR and keeps one entry per CDR3 protein. The sample records tens of thousands of distinct CDR3 sequences, about 3.9% being singletons. Sequenced: whole blood. These TCRs come from an adult who was a healthcare worker with PCR-confirmed SARS-CoV-2 infection or an uninfected control (not recorded which). CDR3s include the opening cysteine and the closing phenylalanine or tryptophan. The order of the fields is J gene, clone size, D gene, V gene, CDR3 DNA, CDR3 protein. A D gene is named only where the DNA matches it firmly. Clone size is not always given. Where it is, it says once, few, many or a class for expanded clones.

TRBJ1-3 | many | NA | TRBV7-2 | TGTGCCAGCAGCTCCAGAGGGGGGGCCTCTGGAAACACCATATATTTT | CASSSRGGASGNTIYF
TRBJ2-1 | many | NA | TRBV11-1 | TGTGCCAGCAGCTTTGGGTTGACAGGACAGCAGTTCTTC | CASSFGLTGQQFF
TRBJ2-1 | many | TRBD1 | TRBV6-2/TRBV6-3 | TGTGCCAGCAGTTACTCGAAGGGGGCTAATTACAATGAGCAGTTCTTC | CASSYSKGANYNEQFF
TRBJ2-3 | NA | NA | TRBV2 | TGTGCCAGCAACCTAGATTCAGATACGCAGTATTTT | CASNLDSDTQYF
TRBJ1-5 | many | NA | TRBV20-1 | TGCAGTGCTAGGGACATACTCGATCAGCCCCAGCATTTT | CSARDILDQPQHF
TRBJ2-7 | many | NA | TRBV6-1 | TGTGCCAGCAGTCCCCGGTCCACTAGCATCGAGCAGTACTTC | CASSPRSTSIEQYF
TRBJ1-2 | many | TRBD1 | TRBV20-1 | TGCAGTGCTAGCTCGGGACAGGGCTTCTATGGCTACACCTTC | CSASSGQGFYGYTF
TRBJ2-2 | few | NA | TRBV7-9 | TGTGCCAGCAGCCTGTACAGGTCCGGGGAGCTGTTTTTT | CASSLYRSGELFF
TRBJ2-1 | few | NA | TRBV10-1 | TGCGCCAGCAGTGAGTTAGGCCTTAGCTCCTACAATGAGCAGTTCTTC | CASSELGLSSYNEQFF
TRBJ2-2 | many | TRBD1 | TRBV7-2 | TGTGCCAGCAGTCATCCGGGACAGCTGAACATCGGGGAGCTGTTTTTT | CASSHPGQLNIGELFF
TRBJ2-6 | many | NA | TRBV2 | TGTGCCAGCAGTGAAGACAGTATTTTCTCTGGGGCCAACGTCCTGACTTTC | CASSEDSIFSGANVLTF
TRBJ2-7 | many | NA | TRBV7-9 | TGTGCCAGCAGCTTAGAAGGGTTCGACGAGCAGTACTTC | CASSLEGFDEQYF
TRBJ2-1 | many | NA | TRBV6-6 | TGTGCCAGCTGGGGAAATTATTGGTATGAGCAGTTCTTC | CASWGNYWYEQFF
TRBJ1-2 | many | NA | TRBV20-1 | TGCAGTGCTAGAGATCTATCAGGACTAACCTCTAACTATGGCTACACCTTC | CSARDLSGLTSNYGYTF
TRBJ2-2 | many | TRBD2 | TRBV7-3 | TGTGCCAGCAGCTCTAGCGGAGCGGGCACCGGGGAGCTGTTTTTT | CASSSSGAGTGELFF
TRBJ2-3 | many | NA | TRBV12-3/TRBV12-4 | TGTGCCAGCAGTTTGAGAACAGGGTGGTGCGGGGATACGCAGTATTTT | CASSLRTGWCGDTQYF
TRBJ1-4 | many | NA | TRBV9 | TGTGCCAGCAGCGTAGACGAGGAAAAACTGTTTTTT | CASSVDEEKLFF
TRBJ2-5 | many | NA | TRBV6-5 | TGTGCCAGCACCCAGAGTGAGACCCAGTACTTC | CASTQSETQYF
TRBJ1-3 | many | TRBD1 | TRBV7-6 | TGTGCCAGCAGCGCAAACAGGGGTGCTGGAAACACCATATATTTT | CASSANRGAGNTIYF
TRBJ2-7 | NA | NA | TRBV7-9 | TGTGCCAGCAGTCAACAGGGTGGGTACGAGCAGTACTTC | CASSQQGGYEQYF
TRBJ2-3 | many | NA | TRBV11-2 | TGTGCCAGCAGCTCCCAACGTGGGCGGACAGATACGCAGTATTTT | CASSSQRGRTDTQYF
TRBJ2-1 | many | NA | TRBV7-2 | TGTGCCAGCAGCTTAGGCCAGGGGGGATTCAATGAGCAGTTCTTC | CASSLGQGGFNEQFF
TRBJ2-1 | many | TRBD2 | TRBV9 | TGTGCCAGCACCCTGGGACTAGCGGGAAGTAATGAGCAGTTCTTC | CASTLGLAGSNEQFF
TRBJ1-5 | many | TRBD1 | TRBV7-9 | TGTGCCAGCAGCTTGGGGGACAGTTTCAATCAGCCCCAGCATTTT | CASSLGDSFNQPQHF
TRBJ2-3 | NA | TRBD2 | TRBV9 | TGTGCCAGCAGCAAGGGACTAGCGGTGAGGACTAGCACAGATACGCAGTATTTT | CASSKGLAVRTSTDTQYF
TRBJ2-1 | many | NA | TRBV4-3 | TGCGCCAGCAGCCAGGCCGGGGACTTGATTGATGAGCAGTTCTTC | CASSQAGDLIDEQFF
TRBJ2-7 | NA | NA | TRBV5-1 | TGCGCCAGCAGCTGGGACCCTCTAACCTACGAGCAGTACTTC | CASSWDPLTYEQYF
TRBJ1-4 | many | NA | TRBV12-3/TRBV12-4 | TGTGCCAGCTCAAAGGCCCATGGCGGAGGAAAACTGTTTTTT | CASSKAHGGGKLFF
TRBJ2-4 | many | TRBD1 | TRBV9 | TGTGCCAGCAGCGCCGGGACAGCACAAAACATTCAGTACTTC | CASSAGTAQNIQYF
TRBJ2-5 | many | NA | TRBV10-3 | TGTGCCATCAGTGACAGGGGCGGGTACCAAGAGACCCAGTACTTC | CAISDRGGYQETQYF
TRBJ1-2 | many | NA | TRBV5-4 | TGTGCCAGCAGCCATCTTCAAGGCCAAACGGCTAACTATGGCTACACCTTC | CASSHLQGQTANYGYTF
TRBJ2-1 | many | NA | TRBV4-3 | TGCGCCAGCAGCCAAGATCCCCGGGGCCATTCCTACAATGAGCAGTTCTTC | CASSQDPRGHSYNEQFF
TRBJ2-3 | few | TRBD2 | TRBV30 | TGTGCCTGGAGGAGGGGACTAGTTTCAGATACGCAGTATTTT | CAWRRGLVSDTQYF
TRBJ2-7 | many | NA | TRBV29-1 | TGCAGCGCCCAGACTCAAGGGGTCTCCGAGCAGTACTTC | CSAQTQGVSEQYF
TRBJ2-2 | many | NA | TRBV7-8 | TGTGCCAGCAGCTTAGCATCTGCCACCGGGGAGCTGTTTTTT | CASSLASATGELFF
TRBJ1-5 | many | NA | TRBV7-8 | TGTGCCAGCAGCTTAGAATTTAGACAGAATCAGCCCCAGCATTTT | CASSLEFRQNQPQHF
TRBJ2-7 | NA | TRBD2 | TRBV15 | TGTGCCACCAGCAGAGATCCGGGTAGCGGGGTGGACGAGCAGTACTTC | CATSRDPGSGVDEQYF
TRBJ1-5 | many | TRBD1 | TRBV15 | TGTGCCACCAGCACAAGCCAGGGGGCAAGGCGGCAGCCCCAGCATTTT | CATSTSQGARRQPQHF
TRBJ2-7 | many | NA | TRBV5-6 | TGTGCCAGCAGCTTGCCCCGGGACAACTACGAGCAGTACTTC | CASSLPRDNYEQYF
TRBJ2-1 | many | TRBD2 | TRBV5-5 | TGTGCCAGCAGCTTGGATGCGGGGGGGTACAATGAGCAGTTCTTC | CASSLDAGGYNEQFF
TRBJ1-2 | few | TRBD1 | TRBV3-1 | TGTGCCAGCAGCCATCTGGGACAGGCGGATTTTGGCTACACCTTC | CASSHLGQADFGYTF
TRBJ2-7 | many | NA | TRBV29-1 | TGCAGCGTCCGACATATTCCAACCTACGAGCAGTACTTC | CSVRHIPTYEQYF